This T cell receptor (beta chain) was identified during a study of shared clonotypes between healthy human individuals. Study context: The donor group consisted of a couple of women and three men, aged 18 to 49.

Germline values: CDR1 MDHEN, CDR2 SYDVKM. The CDR3 is made up of 13 amino acids. V dropped 7 bases and J dropped 2 bases, with 8 bases sitting between them. Several immunoSEQ 96-well plates shared each subset's DNA, each plate a replicate. The repertoire was sequenced with immunoSEQ multiplex PCR; TCRdb's copy has only in-frame clones and lacks some. The table has approximately 2,000,000 clones, 80% to 95% seen once. Naive CD8 cells lacked CD45RO and underwent positive selection for CCR7, leaving out terminally differentiated effector memory CD45RA+ cells. A remark on this clone: Its cognate antigen is unknown.

Broader study findings: The represented genetic and exposure-history diversity was limited by the small number of donors. A few donors showed sharing of approximately 5% of naive CD4 clonotypes.

The sequenced sample was naive CD8+ T cells from PBMCs. The V gene is TRBV28, the J gene TRBJ1-4; D is unclear. The receptor's source is a man aged 18 to 35 in good health. Some clones in this sample may be carry-over from other donors' samples. The CDR3 sequence: CASNGVTNEKLFF. The CDR3 DNA is TGTGCCAGCAACGGAGTGACTAATGAAAAACTGTTTTTT. Full variable domain (outside the CDR3, taken from reference TRBV28 and TRBJ1-4): DVKVTQSSRYLVKRTGEKVFLECVQDMDHENMFWYRQDPGLGLRLIYFSYDVKMKEKGDIPEGYSVSREKKERFSLILESASTNQTSMYLCASNGVTNEKLFFGSGTQLSVL.